Sequencing of this T cell receptor beta chain was carried out in a study of blood T cells in healthy people across ages. Study overall: Using template switching, researchers captured about one barcoded beta molecule for each two T cells.

Sample-barcoded 5' priming and a J-beta primer mix drove a second PCR of about 6 to 12 cycles. All cDNA molecules were each tagged by a template-switch adaptor with 12 random nucleotides. MiXCR, run by TCRdb on the 5' RACE reads, gives a single entry per CDR3 protein. The sample has roughly 1.9 million distinct CDR3 sequences, 30% to 40% seen once. The count of this clonotype is one. Its target is not known. The V gene's germline CDR1 is SGHTA and CDR2 FQGTGA. The CDR3 loop spans 13 amino acids. V lost 3 bases to trimming and J lost 6 bases, with 8 bases between them. Study-wide results and limits: Age advanced and TCR beta diversity per million T cells fell, roughly linearly. Changes seen in expanded clonotypes were possibly confounded by donor CMV status left unknown.

This receptor was identified in a human donor in good health. The V and J genes are TRBV7-3 and TRBJ2-2; D perhaps matches TRBD1 (6 bases). Input material: blood. Here the CDR3 reads CASSFDRPGELFF. In DNA form, the CDR3 reads TGTGCCAGCAGCTTCGACAGGCCCGGGGAGCTGTTTTTT.